This T cell receptor beta chain emerged from a study of blood T cells in healthy people across ages. Notes on the study in general: Per million T cells, TCR beta diversity dropped about linearly as age rose. The study found more naive CD4+ cells and higher diversity in long-lived than aged donors.

The authors ran a second PCR of about 7 to 11 cycles using a sample-barcoded 5' primer and a J-beta primer mix. A tag from a template-switch adaptor with 12 random nucleotides marked each cDNA molecule. TCRdb recomputed calls from the 5' RACE reads with MiXCR, one row per CDR3 protein. Among some 780,000 distinct CDR3 sequences, around three fifths were seen once, and the ten largest hold under 30%. As regards this clonotype: Its antigen is not identified.

The V end was cut by 1 base, the J end by 6 bases, with 13 bases between. The CDR3 totals 15 residues. Germline-derived CDR1 and CDR2 are SGHTA and FQGNSA. The chain employs TRBV7-2 and TRBJ2-1; TRBD2 is a possible D gene (6 bases). Sequenced sample: blood. The sequence came from a man aged 35 to 55 in good health. CDR3 nucleotides: TGTGCCAGCAGCTTAGACGACGGGAGTCGCAATGAGCAGTTCTTC. Its protein product is CASSLDDGSRNEQFF.